These T cell receptor beta chains were read from a single sample in a study of T-cell memory formation after mild COVID-19. TCRdb independently ran MiXCR on the 5' RACE reads; one entry per CDR3 protein. Of 550,000 to 600,000 distinct CDR3 sequences in the sample, less than 25% were seen once. What was sequenced was PBMCs or a T cell subset sorted from them (not recorded which). These receptor sequences come from an adult woman who had mild COVID-19 (a few samples of this study predate the infection). Cell type and time point are not known. Both conserved end residues are trimmed from each CDR3. The D gene is left open where the match is weak.

v_gene: TRBV20-1; d_gene: TRBD1; j_gene: TRBJ2-3; CDR3aa: SAPTGGPTDTQY
v_gene: TRBV9; d_gene: NA; j_gene: TRBJ2-7; CDR3aa: ASSVQPRGAYEQY
v_gene: TRBV19; d_gene: NA; j_gene: TRBJ1-6; CDR3aa: ASRTVDNSPLH
v_gene: TRBV20-1; d_gene: NA; j_gene: TRBJ1-2; CDR3aa: SARDWAGRRGDYGYT
v_gene: TRBV6-2/TRBV6-3; d_gene: NA; j_gene: TRBJ2-1; CDR3aa: ASRRTVLWDEQF
v_gene: TRBV20-1; d_gene: NA; j_gene: TRBJ1-1; CDR3aa: SARRQVMNTEAF
v_gene: TRBV20-1; d_gene: NA; j_gene: TRBJ2-7; CDR3aa: SAREDDYEQY
v_gene: TRBV3-1; d_gene: NA; j_gene: TRBJ1-1; CDR3aa: ASSQDRGNTEAF
v_gene: TRBV20-1; d_gene: NA; j_gene: TRBJ2-7; CDR3aa: SARDSDSSIYEQY
v_gene: TRBV5-1; d_gene: NA; j_gene: TRBJ2-7; CDR3aa: ASSFSAYEQY
v_gene: TRBV7-8; d_gene: NA; j_gene: TRBJ1-4; CDR3aa: ASSQTGFNEKLF
v_gene: TRBV3-1; d_gene: NA; j_gene: TRBJ2-3; CDR3aa: ASSQAWAGTDTQY
v_gene: TRBV24-1; d_gene: TRBD1; j_gene: TRBJ2-1; CDR3aa: ATSDPWTGKINEQF
v_gene: TRBV7-6; d_gene: NA; j_gene: TRBJ1-1; CDR3aa: ASSLRSRGRAF
v_gene: TRBV24-1; d_gene: NA; j_gene: TRBJ2-1; CDR3aa: ATSDTGVAYNEQF
v_gene: TRBV5-1; d_gene: NA; j_gene: TRBJ2-1; CDR3aa: ASSLGRTDNEQF
v_gene: TRBV3-1; d_gene: NA; j_gene: TRBJ2-7; CDR3aa: ASSQGQYEQY
v_gene: TRBV10-3; d_gene: TRBD2; j_gene: TRBJ2-1; CDR3aa: AISSGGTYNEQF
v_gene: TRBV19; d_gene: NA; j_gene: TRBJ2-3; CDR3aa: ASSKSLDRYEGNTQY
v_gene: TRBV5-8; d_gene: NA; j_gene: TRBJ2-5; CDR3aa: ASSLSRKTQY
v_gene: TRBV12-3/TRBV12-4; d_gene: NA; j_gene: TRBJ1-2; CDR3aa: ASSSSGTYGYT
v_gene: TRBV18; d_gene: NA; j_gene: TRBJ2-6; CDR3aa: ASSPPVAGAGANVLT
v_gene: TRBV29-1; d_gene: TRBD1; j_gene: TRBJ2-4; CDR3aa: SVRDRGKPKNIQY
v_gene: TRBV2; d_gene: NA; j_gene: TRBJ2-2; CDR3aa: ASSGLTTNTGELF
v_gene: TRBV25-1; d_gene: NA; j_gene: TRBJ2-4; CDR3aa: ASSGVLSKNIQY
v_gene: TRBV21-1; d_gene: NA; j_gene: TRBJ2-7; CDR3aa: ASSASPGTHSYEQY
v_gene: TRBV3-1; d_gene: TRBD2; j_gene: TRBJ2-1; CDR3aa: ASSQESGGFLYNEQF
v_gene: TRBV6-5; d_gene: NA; j_gene: TRBJ2-7; CDR3aa: ASSYSGLQSSYEQY
v_gene: TRBV9; d_gene: NA; j_gene: TRBJ2-2; CDR3aa: ASSESITGELF
v_gene: TRBV12-3/TRBV12-4; d_gene: NA; j_gene: TRBJ2-2; CDR3aa: ASNSLARGGTGELF
v_gene: TRBV2; d_gene: NA; j_gene: TRBJ2-1; CDR3aa: ASNPEYNEQF
v_gene: TRBV5-1; d_gene: NA; j_gene: TRBJ1-1; CDR3aa: ASSSVPNTEAF
v_gene: TRBV4-3; d_gene: NA; j_gene: TRBJ2-1; CDR3aa: ASSQSGRAANEQF
v_gene: TRBV4-1; d_gene: TRBD1; j_gene: TRBJ1-2; CDR3aa: ASSHLGQGYGYT
v_gene: TRBV7-2; d_gene: NA; j_gene: TRBJ2-5; CDR3aa: ASRGFLGSETQY
v_gene: TRBV4-1; d_gene: NA; j_gene: TRBJ2-1; CDR3aa: ASSPSDNHPANEQF
v_gene: TRBV7-8; d_gene: TRBD2; j_gene: TRBJ2-3; CDR3aa: ASSLHGTSGDTQY
v_gene: TRBV12-3/TRBV12-4; d_gene: NA; j_gene: TRBJ2-7; CDR3aa: ASSFGSLTYEKY
v_gene: TRBV12-3/TRBV12-4; d_gene: TRBD1; j_gene: TRBJ1-5; CDR3aa: ASSWTGRSQH
v_gene: TRBV7-9; d_gene: NA; j_gene: TRBJ2-3; CDR3aa: ASSPHLADTQY
v_gene: TRBV4-1; d_gene: TRBD1; j_gene: TRBJ2-5; CDR3aa: ASSQGDRGGGETQY
v_gene: TRBV4-1; d_gene: NA; j_gene: TRBJ1-6; CDR3aa: ASSFRDRSPLH
v_gene: TRBV24-1; d_gene: NA; j_gene: TRBJ2-1; CDR3aa: ATGGTTYNEQF
v_gene: TRBV6-5; d_gene: NA; j_gene: TRBJ1-4; CDR3aa: ASSPGQVNEKLF
v_gene: TRBV6-5; d_gene: TRBD1; j_gene: TRBJ2-7; CDR3aa: ASSSGQGPHEQY
v_gene: TRBV27; d_gene: TRBD1; j_gene: TRBJ2-2; CDR3aa: ATRQGAYTGELF
v_gene: TRBV3-1; d_gene: NA; j_gene: TRBJ2-2; CDR3aa: ASSQGSGELF
v_gene: TRBV6-2/TRBV6-3; d_gene: NA; j_gene: TRBJ2-1; CDR3aa: ASRENPGEQF
v_gene: TRBV21-1; d_gene: NA; j_gene: TRBJ2-5; CDR3aa: ASSIGQGVETQY
v_gene: TRBV29-1; d_gene: TRBD2; j_gene: TRBJ2-1; CDR3aa: SAWTSGRAGEQF
v_gene: TRBV6-2/TRBV6-3; d_gene: TRBD1; j_gene: TRBJ1-2; CDR3aa: ASSYAGQGTYGYT
v_gene: TRBV29-1; d_gene: NA; j_gene: TRBJ2-3; CDR3aa: SVEDGDTQY
v_gene: TRBV7-7; d_gene: TRBD2; j_gene: TRBJ2-5; CDR3aa: ASSQGLAGVLETQY
v_gene: TRBV18; d_gene: NA; j_gene: TRBJ2-3; CDR3aa: ASSRYTSTDTQY